The 21 T cell receptor beta chains listed next were all sequenced from one sample in a study of post-analysis software for immune sequencing data. Whole-study results and caveats: Five TRBV segments occurring more often in patients than controls included TRBV5-6, TRBV5-1 and TRBV20-1.

Unique molecular identifiers tagged the TCR beta cDNA libraries. TCRdb reprocessed the PCR reads with MiXCR, giving one entry per CDR3 protein. The top ten hold roughly 0.53% of the sample, which has fewer than 850,000 distinct CDR3 sequences, roughly 27% seen once. Antigens of these TCRs are unknown. The sequencing sample was made of blood. These receptors all stem from a girl between 5 and 17 years old with multiple sclerosis.

The chain recombines TRBV7-9 with TRBJ2-1; 16 nucleotides match TRBD2. The CDR3 is made up of 15 amino acids. Trimming at V came to 5 bases and at J to 15 bases, leaving 10 bases not matched to a gene. CDR1 and CDR2 from the germline V gene are SEHNR and FQNEAQ (reference sequence). The CDR3 here is CASSPSGTSGGEGFF. Written as DNA, the CDR3 is TGTGCCAGCAGCCCATCCGGGACTAGCGGGGGGGAAGGGTTCTTC.

This chain uses TRBV11-2 with TRBJ2-5; the D call may be TRBD1 or TRBD2 (6 bases each). Germline lookup yields CDR1 SGHAT and CDR2 FQNNGV. There are 15 residues in the CDR3. Trimming stripped 0 bases from V and 4 bases from J, with 12 bases between. The CDR3 nucleotides read TGTGCCAGCAGCTTAGATGCCCCGGGGGCAGAGACCCAGTACTTC. Protein: CASSLDAPGAETQYF.

This chain uses TRBV7-2 with TRBJ1-2, with D possibly matching TRBD1 (5 bases). The CDR3 is 14 amino acids. Trimming cost V 5 bases and J 8 bases, with 18 bases left between them. CDR1 and CDR2 (germline): SGHTA, FQGNSA. The CDR3 DNA is TGTGCCAGCAGCCCCGACCCGCCATGGGGGGGCTACACCTTC. It translates to CASSPDPPWGGYTF.

The CDR3 spells CASSWDPFGANVLTF. The CDR3 DNA follows: TGCGCCAGCAGCTGGGATCCGTTTGGGGCCAACGTCCTGACTTTC. This chain connects TRBV5-1 to TRBJ2-6, with no clear D. CDR3 length equals 15 residues. CDR1 and CDR2 from the germline V gene are SGHRS and YFSETQ. Trimming removed 3 bases at V and 3 bases at J, with 10 bases between.

This clonotype has just a few counts. CDR3 in amino acids: CASSLVGTSGFNEQFF. The CDR3 coding sequence is TGCGCCAGCAGCTTGGTGGGGACTAGCGGGTTCAATGAGCAGTTCTTC. The chain uses TRBV5-1 and TRBJ2-1, with 12 bases identical to TRBD2. This CDR3 is built from 16 residues. V shed 0 bases, J shed 6 bases, and the junction held 4 bases outside the gene matches. CDR1 is SGHRS and CDR2 is YFSETQ in the germline V gene.

The V call is TRBV6-5, the J call TRBJ2-1; perhaps TRBD1 as D (6 bases). V dropped 0 bases and J dropped 14 bases, with 23 bases sitting between them. CDR1 is MNHEY and CDR2 is SVGAGI in the germline V gene. The CDR3 consists of 16 residues. Here the CDR3 reads CASSYSQSAGAWRKFF. CDR3 coding DNA: TGTGCCAGCAGTTACTCCCAAAGCGCAGGGGCGTGGAGGAAGTTCTTC.

The chain is built from TRBV3-1 and TRBJ1-5; possibly TRBD1 for D (5 bases). The CDR3 totals 15 residues. With 5 bases removed from V and 2 bases from J, the gap between germline ends came to 13 bases. Germline V gives CDR1 LGHDT, CDR2 YNNKEL (reference sequence). The CDR3 DNA follows: TGTGCCAGCAGCTACGGGAGGGGAGGCAATCAGCCCCAGCATTTT. Translated: CASSYGRGGNQPQHF.

This clonotype was seen more than once but under ten times. The chain combines TRBV28 with TRBJ1-5; TRBD1 might be the D (5 bases). Trimming cost V 5 bases and J 7 bases, with 12 bases left between them. The CDR3 is made up of 13 amino acids. Germline CDR1 reads MDHEN; CDR2 reads SYDVKM. The CDR3 DNA is TGTGCCAGCAGTCCCCTCTCAGGGCAGCCCCAGCATTTT. Encoded protein: CASSPLSGQPQHF.

The chain carries TRBV6-6 and TRBJ1-1, with D tentatively TRBD1 (5 bases). V lost 2 bases to trimming and J lost 11 bases, with 12 bases between them. This CDR3 comprises 12 residues. The V gene's germline CDR1 is MNHNY and CDR2 SVGAGI (reference sequence). The CDR3 DNA reads TGTGCCAGCAGTTACGGGGGGGTGGATGCTTTCTTT. Protein product: CASSYGGVDAFF.

A few counts support this clonotype. The gene calls are TRBV29-1 and TRBJ1-2; 9 positions agree with TRBD1. CDR1 and CDR2 from the germline V gene are SQVTM and ANQGSEA. The trim removed 4 bases at V and 7 bases at J, leaving 10 bases unmatched. The length of the CDR3 is 14 residues. The CDR3 coding sequence is TGCAGCGTTGGAACCGGGACAGGGCCCTTTGGCTACACCTTC. Translating gives CSVGTGTGPFGYTF.

The V call is TRBV20-1, the J call TRBJ1-5, with 9 bases lining up with TRBD1. J was trimmed by 7 bases and V by 1 base; bases with no gene match: 11. Germline V gene lookup returns CDR1 DFQATT and CDR2 SNEGSKA (reference sequence). The CDR3 length is 16 residues. DNA for the CDR3: TGCAGTGCTAGAGCATACACAGGGGGCGCAGGGCAGCCCCAGCATTTT. This gives the protein CSARAYTGGAGQPQHF.

V gene TRBV14 combines with J gene TRBJ1-2; D uncertain. Germline V lookup: CDR1 SGHDN, CDR2 FVKESK. CDR3 size: 12 residues. V was clipped by 2 bases and J by 8 bases, with 9 bases between them. DNA for the CDR3: TGTGCCAGCAGCCAACGCGTGGGCGGCTACACCTTC. Residues: CASSQRVGGYTF. The variable domain in full, completed from reference TRBV14 and TRBJ1-2, reads EAGVTQFPSHSVIEKGQTVTLRCDPISGHDNLYWYRRVMGKEIKFLLHFVKESKQDESGMPNNRFLAERTGGTYSTLKVQPAELEDSGVYFCASSQRVGGYTFGSGTRLTVV.

This clonotype has a count of ten or more. The chain is built from TRBV29-1 and TRBJ1-2; no definite D call. CDR1 is SQVTM, CDR2 ANQGSEA, per germline. The CDR3 has 12 residues. V lost 5 bases, J lost 0 bases, and 7 bases lay in between. DNA for the CDR3: TGCAGCGTTTCCGGGGCTAACTATGGCTACACCTTC. It yields the protein CSVSGANYGYTF.

At least ten counts were recorded for this clonotype. The CDR3 here is CASSPPGLAGNEQFF. CDR3 bases: TGTGCCAGCAGTCCCCCGGGACTAGCGGGAAATGAGCAGTTCTTC. V is TRBV28 and J is TRBJ2-1; 13 positions agree with TRBD2. This CDR3 comprises 15 residues. Germline CDR1 and CDR2: MDHEN and SYDVKM. Trimming took 5 bases from V and 7 from J; bases not matched to a gene: 5. Combining the CDR3 with reference TRBV28 and TRBJ2-1 gives the whole variable domain DVKVTQSSRYLVKRTGEKVFLECVQDMDHENMFWYRQDPGLGLRLIYFSYDVKMKEKGDIPEGYSVSREKKERFSLILESASTNQTSMYLCASSPPGLAGNEQFFGPGTRLTVL.

About this clonotype: Given a much more abundant clone one base away, this may be a read error. The chain employs TRBV6-6 and TRBJ2-7; D remains unclear. This CDR3 region has 13 residues. V lost 5 bases to trimming and J lost 6 bases, with 14 bases between them. In germline, CDR1 is MNHNY, CDR2 SVGAGI (reference sequence). The CDR3 DNA sequence: TGTGCCAGCAGTCCGGCCGGTCCCTGCGAGCAGTACTTC. Protein sequence: CASSPAGPCEQYF.

A note on this clonotype: At one boundary the junction diverges from the germline segment, which might be a read error. The gene calls are TRBV20-1 and TRBJ2-1; TRBD2 matches at 10 bases. Germline V gene lookup returns CDR1 DFQATT and CDR2 SNEGSKA (reference sequence). The CDR3 sequence is 17 residues long. Here the CDR3 reads CSTRSLAGDPSYNEQFF. In DNA, the CDR3 is TGCAGTACTAGATCCCTAGCGGGAGACCCCTCCTACAATGAGCAGTTCTTC.

This chain joins TRBV20-1 and TRBJ2-1; the D gene is possibly TRBD1 (6 bases). CDR3 length equals 15 residues. V lost 3 bases and J 9 bases, leaving 21 bases between the germline ends. Germline lookup yields CDR1 DFQATT and CDR2 SNEGSKA (reference sequence). This CDR3 reads CSASQGNGPSFEQFF. The CDR3 bases are TGCAGTGCTAGCCAGGGGAACGGGCCTTCTTTTGAGCAGTTCTTC.

This clonotype was counted a few times. The chain employs TRBV9 and TRBJ2-7; D ambiguous. Deletions cut 1 base from V and 12 bases from J, with 26 bases between. CDR3 size: 16 residues. CDR1 and CDR2 (germline): SGDLS, YYNGEE. CDR3 loop: CASSVPPVPPGRQGYF. The CDR3 DNA reads as TGTGCCAGCAGCGTACCACCAGTCCCACCCGGCCGACAAGGGTACTTC.

This chain uses TRBV24-1 with TRBJ1-5; D gene ambiguous. Trimming removed 3 bases from V and 11 bases from J, with 13 bases in between. CDR3 length: 13 residues. Germline V gene data show CDR1 as KGHDR and CDR2 as SFDVKD. The CDR3 is CATSDPRFGAQHF. The DNA of the CDR3 is TGTGCCACCAGTGATCCCCGGTTTGGGGCCCAGCATTTT.

The chain employs TRBV20-1 and TRBJ1-5; D unclear. The CDR3 is made up of 16 amino acids. The V end lost 3 bases, the J end lost 2 bases, and 17 bases lay between the germline ends. Germline V gene data show CDR1 as DFQATT and CDR2 as SNEGSKA (reference sequence). CDR3 DNA sequence: TGCAGTGCTAGCGATCTACTCCGAGGCGGCAATCAGCCCCAGCATTTT. This translates into CSASDLLRGGNQPQHF.

The CDR3, as DNA: TGTGCCAGCAGTTCCCCGAGAGGCAATCAGCCCCAGCATTTT. Translating it yields CASSSPRGNQPQHF. V and J are TRBV27 and TRBJ1-5; D not resolved. The V end lost 4 bases, the J end lost 2 bases, and 9 bases lay between the germline ends. The CDR3 extends over 14 amino acids. The germline V gene encodes CDR1 MNHEY and CDR2 SMNVEV (reference sequence).